Described below is a single TCR beta chain sequence and its context. This clone was observed a handful of times. This receptor's antigen is unknown. Base quality data are lacking; no much larger clone is found one base away. Trimmed from V: 5 bases; trimmed from J: 1 base; junction bases lacking a gene match: 4. Per the germline V gene (reference sequence), WNHNN is the CDR1 and SYGVQD is the CDR2. The CDR3 goes from the cysteine to the phenylalanine over 16 residues. Just the 48-base CDR3 DNA is kept, in frame starting at base 1. The data were taken from a study of shared clonotypes between healthy human individuals (dated by TCRdb to the early 2020s). In terms of the full investigation: The cohort included a few men and two women between 18 and 49 years of age. The study deeply sequenced blood TCR repertoires of five healthy adults to estimate repertoire size and the extent of clonotype sharing between individuals. Leukapheresis yielded between about 0.85 and 9 billion PBMCs per donor. For each donor, CD4 naive and CD4 memory were each given three plates, CD8 naive was given two plates, and CD8 memory was given one plate. Different laboratories and diverse techniques were used to prepare libraries and sequence TCR repertoires, to increase sequencing depth and limit assay-specific biases.

What the authors observed across the whole study: Pairwise subsampling led to the expectation that sequencing depth would affect the degree of clonotype sharing among donors. Compared with non-shared clonotypes, clonotypes shared by all four sorted-subset donors had higher generation probabilities. Even with the large sequencing depth, rarefaction of the sorted-subset datasets indicated that sequencing was incomplete. Across a handful of donors, approximately 5% of naive CD4, 3.5% of naive CD8, approximately 2.5% of memory CD4, and over 0.35% of memory CD8 clonotypes were shared. The genetic and exposure-history diversity represented was limited by the small number of donors. Sampling was limited to blood, and TCR repertoires in tissue likely differ from TCR repertoires in blood. Naive subsets generally had larger estimated clonotype richness than memory subsets.

Donors were healthy HIV-negative adults with no recently reported acute infections or vaccinations. Every donor was a Caucasian adult residing in Nashville, Tennessee, USA. CD4+ T cells were enriched through magnetic negative selection, after which naive cells were positively selected on CD45RA and the remaining negative fraction served as the memory subset. Blood was collected by leukapheresis, and PBMCs were isolated by Ficoll-Histopaque density gradient centrifugation and then cryopreserved in liquid nitrogen vapor phase. Purity and quantity of every magnetically sorted T cell population were checked by analytical flow cytometry. From each sorted fraction, genomic DNA was isolated and quantified by UV absorbance on a Nanodrop 2000c. TCR CDR3 regions were amplified from genomic DNA by multiplex PCR using the deep immunoSEQ assay. For each cell subset, the extracted genomic DNA was distributed evenly across all wells of several immunoSEQ 96-well plates, and each plate served as one replicate. Each replicate PCR for sorted subsets received 150 to 250 ng genomic DNA, equal to 28,000 or so T cell genomes. Purified libraries were quantified with a Qubit 3.0 fluorometer, sized on a Bioanalyzer 2100, and re-quantified with the KAPA Library Quantification kit. Every immunoSEQ 96-well plate was sequenced on a separate single-read 150-cycle Illumina NextSeq 550 flow cell. Per the authors' processing: The immunoSEQ output contained only junctional sequences without quality scores, so filtering could not match that applied to full-length reads. Sequences were annotated with PyIR, a Python wrapper for IgBLAST v1.9, and V/J genes and CDR3 were assigned using IMGT germline references. Reads were filtered out if the reads had weak V/J assignments (E-value above 1e-6), no CDR3, stop codons, out-of-frame junctions, or ambiguous translated residues. A V3J clonotype was defined by an identical inferred V gene, J gene, and CDR3 amino acid sequence. Percentage overlap between repertoires was computed as shared unique clonotypes divided by the size of the smaller repertoire. RTK rarefaction, the Chao1 estimator, and Recon v2.1 estimates of unobserved clonotypes were used to assess repertoire richness. OLGA was used to compute generation probabilities for all TCRbeta clonotypes that the gDNA method yielded from a few donors. TCRdb retrieved this table from immuneACCESS and kept in-frame rearrangements only. Not all clones are present; in checked studies, unresolved V genes account for under half, and no reason is known for the remainder. V, J and clone size derive from that table, while D and trimming were established from the DNA sequence. This sample lists roughly 300,000 clones; more than 60% were detected once. The top ten constitute 10% of the sample.

The specimen was memory CD4+ T cells sorted from blood. What the cell subset or site label conveys for this sample: CD45RA-negative fraction. The clonotype comes from a man aged 30 to 39 in good health. This chain joins TRBV10-1 to TRBJ2-1; TRBD1 matches 11 bases in the middle. The DNA sequence is given as TGCGCCAGCAGTCCCGGGACAGGGGGTTCCTACAATGAGCAGTTCTTC. Protein translation: CASSPGTGGSYNEQFF.